The 11 T cell receptor beta chains reported below all come from one sample, sequenced in a study of blood T cells in healthy people across ages. A J-beta primer mix and a sample-barcoded 5' primer were used in a second PCR of roughly 6 to 11 cycles. TCRdb itself ran the 5' RACE reads through MiXCR, one entry per CDR3 protein. This table has approximately 800,000 distinct CDR3 sequences, approximately 35% appearing once. Material for sequencing was blood. Source of these receptors: a man aged 18 to 30 in good health.

This chain links TRBV5-1 with TRBJ1-5; 7 nucleotides line up with TRBD1. V dropped 0 bases and J dropped 10; count of bases not matched to a gene: 4. The CDR3 is 13 amino acids. Germline-derived CDR1 and CDR2 are SGHRS and YFSETQ. CDR3 amino acids: CASSLEGTAPQHF. CDR3 nucleotides: TGCGCCAGCAGCTTGGAGGGGACAGCACCCCAGCATTTT.

The table lists this clonotype with many counts. V usage is TRBV20-1 and J usage is TRBJ2-1; D may be TRBD2 (6 bases). The CDR3 length is 13 residues. From germline, CDR1 is DFQATT and CDR2 SNEGSKA (reference sequence). The germline V and J ends were trimmed by 3 bases and 7 bases, with 13 bases remaining between them. CDR3 nucleotide sequence: TGCAGTGCTAGTGGCGGGGCCCGTAATGAGCAGTTCTTC. This sequence encodes CSASGGARNEQFF.

This clonotype was counted a few times. The chain combines TRBV15 with TRBJ1-1; D remains ambiguous. Deletions cut 4 bases from V and 5 bases from J, with 23 bases between. Germline lookup yields CDR1 LNHNV and CDR2 YYDKDF (reference sequence). There are 17 residues in the CDR3. The CDR3 region is CATSTDLMRLAGTEAFF. The CDR3 nucleotides read TGTGCCACCAGCACAGATTTGATGAGGCTAGCTGGTACTGAAGCTTTCTTT.

The table lists this clonotype with a few counts. V is TRBV12-3 or TRBV12-4 and J is TRBJ2-5, with unresolved D. The CDR3 sequence is 15 residues long. V shed 6 bases and J shed 4 bases, with 18 bases lying between them. In DNA, the CDR3 is TGTGCCAGCAGGTCCCGACATGCCTCCCCAGAGACCCAGTACTTC. Translating gives CASRSRHASPETQYF.

Worth noting for this clonotype: A much larger clonotype is one base distant, so this may be a read error. The V gene is TRBV29-1, the J gene TRBJ2-5; the D gene could be TRBD1 or TRBD2 (6 bases each). Germline lookup yields CDR1 SQVTM and CDR2 ANQGSEA. V was trimmed by 4 bases and J by 11 bases, leaving 17 bases between them. This CDR3 comprises 12 residues. CDR3 residues: CSVGPGGNEQYF. The CDR3, as DNA: TGCAGCGTTGGTCCCGGGGGCAATGAGCAGTACTTC.

This clonotype was seen only a few times. The genes are TRBV27 and TRBJ1-1, with D maybe TRBD1 (5 bases). Germline lookup yields CDR1 MNHEY and CDR2 SMNVEV (reference sequence). This CDR3 spans 14 amino acids. Trimming removed 6 bases from V and 1 base from J, with 12 bases in between. CDR3 protein: CASSRGRGNTEAFF. CDR3 DNA sequence: TGTGCCAGCAGCCGGGGGAGGGGGAACACTGAAGCTTTCTTT.

The chain employs TRBV4-1 and TRBJ2-3; D is perhaps TRBD1 (5 bases). Germline CDR1 reads MGHRA; CDR2 reads YSYEKL. V lost 4 bases, J lost 2 bases, and 16 bases lay in between. There are 16 residues in the CDR3. This CDR3 is CASSPQVDIYTDTQYF. CDR3 nucleotide sequence: TGCGCCAGCAGCCCCCAAGTGGACATCTACACAGATACGCAGTATTTT.

The chain employs TRBV7-2 and TRBJ1-4; D possibly corresponds to TRBD1 (5 bases). Germline CDR1 is SGHTA and CDR2 is FQGNSA. V gave up 5 bases and J gave up 3 bases, with 16 bases separating them. The CDR3 is made up of 16 amino acids. CDR3 DNA sequence: TGTGCCAGCAGCCTTGGGGGGGGGGAGGCTAATGAAAAACTGTTTTTT. It yields the protein CASSLGGGEANEKLFF.

The rearrangement joins TRBV6-6 to TRBJ1-2, with D hard to call. The V end was cut by 5 bases, the J end by 7 bases, with 17 bases between. The germline gives CDR1 MNHNY, CDR2 SVGAGI (reference sequence). The CDR3 runs to 14 residues. The CDR3 sequence is CASSDVVEASGYTF. The CDR3 region has the DNA TGTGCCAGCAGTGACGTAGTGGAGGCAAGTGGCTACACCTTC.

CDR3 loop: CASSLQFSIGDEQYF. The CDR3 DNA sequence: TGCGCCAGCAGCCTTCAATTCTCGATTGGCGATGAGCAGTACTTC. The chain employs TRBV5-1 and TRBJ2-7; D is uncertain. V was trimmed by 4 bases and J by 7 bases, leaving 21 bases between them. The CDR3 sequence is 15 residues long. The germline CDR1 and CDR2 sequences are SGHRS and YFSETQ. Together with reference TRBV5-1 and TRBJ2-7, the CDR3 gives the full variable domain: KAGVTQTPRYLIKTRGQQVTLSCSPISGHRSVSWYQQTPGQGLQFLFEYFSETQRNKGNFPGRFSGRQFSNSRSEMNVSTLELGDSALYLCASSLQFSIGDEQYFGPGTRLTVT.

A few counts support this clonotype. The V and J genes are TRBV9 and TRBJ1-2; D is unclear. Per germline, CDR1 SGDLS and CDR2 YYNGEE. Trimming took off 1 base at V and 5 bases at J, with 9 bases between the two ends. The CDR3 runs 13 residues. The CDR3 reads CASSVNQLYGYTF. CDR3 in DNA: TGTGCCAGCAGCGTAAACCAGTTATATGGCTACACCTTC.